This TCR beta chain was profiled in a study of blood T cell repertoires in COVID-19. Repertoires were generated with immunoSEQ multiplex PCR, while TCRdb's copy carries only in-frame clones and drops some. The sample carries 200,000 to 250,000 clones, 88% recorded once. In germline, CDR1 is SQVTM, CDR2 ANQGSEA. The CDR3 spans 14 residues. With 5 bases removed from V and 5 bases from J, the gap between germline ends came to 16 bases. The V gene is TRBV29-1, the J gene TRBJ1-5, with D maybe TRBD1 (5 bases). Material for sequencing was peripheral blood. The source of this sequence is a man younger than 35 with active or convalescent COVID-19. DNA for the CDR3: TGCAGCGTTCTCGGGGGGATTAGGGATCAGCCCCAGCATTTT. Translated, it gives CSVLGGIRDQPQHF.